Listed here are 28 T cell receptor beta chains from one sample, sequenced in a study of blood T cell repertoires in COVID-19. Produced via immunoSEQ multiplex PCR; TCRdb's table is partial and in-frame only. The repertoire holds fewer than 70,000 clones, with roughly 80% as singletons. Sequencing used peripheral blood. These receptors came from a man between 60 and 70 years old with acute or convalescent COVID-19.

This chain connects TRBV7-2 to TRBJ2-1; 10 bases agree with TRBD2. This CDR3 has 15 residues. V dropped 1 base and J dropped 5; count of bases not matched to a gene: 2. Germline assignment: CDR1 SGHTA and CDR2 FQGNSA. CDR3 protein: CASSLEAGGHNEQFF. In DNA form, the CDR3 reads TGTGCCAGCAGCTTAGAAGCGGGGGGGCACAATGAGCAGTTCTTC.

This chain links TRBV9 with TRBJ2-7; TRBD1 matches 7 bases. Germline-derived CDR1 and CDR2 are SGDLS and YYNGEE. V lost 0 bases and J lost 1; bases outside the gene matches: 4. CDR3 length: 15 residues. DNA of the CDR3: TGTGCCAGCAGCGTAGGACAGGGTCGGTCCTACGAGCAGTACTTC. It yields the protein CASSVGQGRSYEQYF.

The J gene is TRBJ2-3, the V gene TRBV19; 9 bases align to TRBD2. The germline CDR1 and CDR2 sequences are LNHDA and SQIVND (reference sequence). J was trimmed by 6 bases and V by 7 bases; bases with no gene match: 14. The CDR3 sequence is 16 residues long. Here the CDR3 reads CASKTEASGVRDTQYF. The CDR3 DNA reads TGTGCCAGTAAAACTGAGGCTAGCGGGGTCCGGGATACGCAGTATTTT.

The chain joins TRBV21-1 to TRBJ1-6; the DNA was not compared with TRBD1, the D call given in the table. TRBV21-1 is designated a pseudogene. The CDR3 is 15 residues long. Written as DNA, the CDR3 is TGTGCCAGCAGCGCCTCGGGGACAGGGGATTCACCCCTCCACTTT. Translation: CASSASGTGDSPLHF.

This clone was recorded once. The chain has TRBV30 and TRBJ1-2; D is ambiguous. CDR3 length: 13 residues. Trimming pared 5 bases from V and 4 bases from J, leaving 14 bases between. Germline CDR1 is GTSNPN and CDR2 is SVGIG (reference sequence). CDR3 in amino acids: CAWDDIGAYGYTF. The CDR3 DNA reads as TGTGCCTGGGATGACATCGGTGCCTATGGCTACACCTTC.

In regard to this clone: One junction end disagrees with the germline gene, perhaps due to a read error. The chain joins TRBV7-7 to TRBJ2-7, with D possibly matching TRBD1 (6 bases). This CDR3 contains 15 residues. CDR1 is SSHAT, CDR2 FNYEAQ, per germline (reference sequence). The CDR3 is CASSSLGTPTYEQYF. The CDR3 DNA reads TGTGCTAGCAGCTCCCTAGGGACACCGACCTACGAGCAGTACTTC.

The V gene is TRBV2, the J gene TRBJ1-5, with TRBD1 matching over 7 bases. The trim removed 5 bases at V and 7 bases at J, leaving 5 bases unmatched. The CDR3 has 13 amino acids. Germline CDR1 and CDR2: SNHLY and FYNNEI. CDR3 coding DNA: TGTGCCAGCAGTATAGGGGGCGGCCAGCCCCAGCATTTT. Amino acids: CASSIGGGQPQHF. Using reference TRBV2 and TRBJ1-5 for the parts outside the CDR3, the full variable domain is EPEVTQTPSHQVTQMGQEVILRCVPISNHLYFYWYRQILGQKVEFLVSFYNNEISEKSEIFDDQFSVERPDGSNFTLKIRSTKLEDSAMYFCASSIGGGQPQHFGDGTRLSIL.

This clone was seen a few times. The V gene is TRBV19, the J gene TRBJ1-1; TRBD1 might be the D (5 bases). The CDR3 is 15 amino acids. The germline gives CDR1 LNHDA, CDR2 SQIVND (reference sequence). V was clipped by 5 bases and J by 1 base, with 14 bases between them. This CDR3 reads CASSAQNRGNTEAFF. Written as DNA, the CDR3 is TGTGCCAGTAGTGCCCAAAATAGGGGGAACACTGAAGCTTTCTTT. Full variable domain (outside the CDR3, taken from reference TRBV19 and TRBJ1-1): DGGITQSPKYLFRKEGQNVTLSCEQNLNHDAMYWYRQDPGQGLRLIYYSQIVNDFQKGDIAEGYSVSREKKESFPLTVTSAQKNPTAFYLCASSAQNRGNTEAFFGQGTRLTVV.

The chain uses TRBV28 and TRBJ2-1, with 8 bases matching TRBD2. Germline V gene lookup returns CDR1 MDHEN and CDR2 SYDVKM. This CDR3 spans 11 amino acids. CDR3 nucleotides: TGTGGTAGCGGGGCGGTCAATGAGCAGTTCTTC. It codes for CGSGAVNEQFF.

In DNA, the CDR3 is TGTGCCAGTAGTTTGACAGGGTGGGACACTGAAGCTTTCTTT. This gives the protein CASSLTGWDTEAFF. The chain links TRBV19 to TRBJ1-1, with 7 bases aligning to TRBD1. CDR1 is LNHDA, CDR2 SQIVND, per germline (reference sequence). With 5 bases clipped from V and 3 bases from J, the junction kept 6 bases outside the gene matches. The CDR3 consists of 14 residues. The entire variable domain, with the rest obtained from reference TRBV19 and TRBJ1-1, is as follows: DGGITQSPKYLFRKEGQNVTLSCEQNLNHDAMYWYRQDPGQGLRLIYYSQIVNDFQKGDIAEGYSVSREKKESFPLTVTSAQKNPTAFYLCASSLTGWDTEAFFGQGTRLTVV.

J is TRBJ1-2 and V is TRBV5-4, with TRBD1 matching 8 bases. Germline V gene sequence: CDR1 SGHNT, CDR2 YYREEE (reference sequence). The CDR3 totals 15 residues. V shed 3 bases and J 4 bases; nucleotides not matched to a gene: 8. The DNA of the CDR3 is TGTGCCAGCAGCTATGGACAGGGCATTTCCTATGGCTACACCTTC. Its translation is CASSYGQGISYGYTF.

The chain has TRBV7-9 and TRBJ1-2; possible D gene TRBD1, 5 bases. The germline CDR1 and CDR2 sequences are SEHNR and FQNEAQ (reference sequence). V lost 5 bases and J lost 8, with 18 bases in between. CDR3 length: 14 amino acids. CDR3 DNA: TGTGCCAGCAGCCGACCTGACAGCCTGCGGGGCTACACCTTC. Translated, it gives CASSRPDSLRGYTF.

The genes are TRBV18 and TRBJ2-2, with TRBD1 matching 7 bases. The CDR3 extends over 16 amino acids. The germline V gene has CDR1 KGHSH and CDR2 LQKENI. Unmatched junction bases numbered 5, after V lost 0 bases and J lost 4 bases. Here the CDR3 reads CASSPPTGYTTGELFF. CDR3 DNA sequence: TGTGCCAGCTCACCACCGACAGGGTATACCACCGGGGAGCTGTTTTTT.

V is TRBV2 and J is TRBJ2-1; TRBD2 matches at 9 bases. Germline loops: CDR1 SNHLY, CDR2 FYNNEI. V trimming: 6 bases; J trimming: 2 bases; junction bases outside the gene matches: 5. The CDR3 contains 15 residues. The CDR3 nucleotides are TGTGCCAGCAGGGGTAGCGGGGGCGCCTACAATGAGCAGTTCTTC. Translated, it gives CASRGSGGAYNEQFF.

J is TRBJ1-6 and V is TRBV2; no reliable D call. Germline CDR1 is SNHLY and CDR2 is FYNNEI. The CDR3 contains 16 residues. Between the trimmed V and J ends, which lost 7 bases and 0 bases, there was a span of 13 bases. DNA for the CDR3: TGTGCCAGCACCTCTGGGAGGAGCTCCTATAATTCACCCCTCCACTTT. It yields the protein CASTSGRSSYNSPLHF.

V gene TRBV6-6 combines with J gene TRBJ1-1, with 8 bases aligning to TRBD1. From germline, CDR1 is MNHNY and CDR2 SVGAGI (reference sequence). V gave up 7 bases and J gave up 3 bases; unmatched junction bases: 1. The CDR3 consists of 12 residues. CDR3 coding DNA: TGTGCCAGCAAGACAGGGGACACTGAAGCTTTCTTT. Translation gives CASKTGDTEAFF.

This chain uses TRBV12-3 or TRBV12-4 with TRBJ2-5, with 8 bases aligning to TRBD1. V gave up 6 bases and J gave up 2 bases; unmatched junction bases: 2. The CDR3 consists of 13 residues. This CDR3 is CASSYRGQETQYF. The CDR3 coding sequence is TGTGCCAGCAGCTACAGGGGGCAAGAGACCCAGTACTTC.

The genes are TRBV2 and TRBJ1-5; a possible D gene is TRBD1 (6 bases). The CDR3 runs to 14 residues. Germline CDR1 and CDR2: SNHLY and FYNNEI. The V end lost 2 bases, the J end lost 1 base, and 6 bases lay between the germline ends. The CDR3 coding sequence is TGTGCCAGCAGTGAACAGGGGAGCAATCAGCCCCAGCATTTT. This codes for CASSEQGSNQPQHF.

Only one count was recorded for this clone. The CDR3 DNA is TGCAGCGCCCAGGGAACTAATGAAAAACTGTTTTTT. Its protein is CSAQGTNEKLFF. The chain joins TRBV29-1 to TRBJ1-4; perhaps TRBD1 as D (5 bases). V was cut by 7 bases and J by 1 base, with 7 bases left in between. The germline V gene encodes CDR1 SQVTM and CDR2 ANQGSEA. The CDR3 consists of 12 residues.

The genes are TRBV7-2 and TRBJ2-7, with 7 positions matching TRBD2. The junction had 9 bases not matched to a gene; V was cut back by 6 bases and J by 4 bases. The germline V gene encodes CDR1 SGHTA and CDR2 FQGNSA. This CDR3 comprises 14 residues. The CDR3 DNA sequence: TGTGCCAGCAGTCGGGAGGTGGGAGGTTACGAGCAGTACTTC. This translates into CASSREVGGYEQYF. The variable domain in full, with the rest retrieved from reference TRBV7-2 and TRBJ2-7, is GAGVSQSPSNKVTEKGKDVELRCDPISGHTALYWYRQSLGQGLEFLIYFQGNSAPDKSGLPSDRFSAERTGGSVSTLTIQRTQQEDSAVYLCASSREVGGYEQYFGPGTRLTVT.

V usage is TRBV19 and J usage is TRBJ1-5, with 7 bases identical to TRBD1. This CDR3 comprises 15 residues. J gave up 6 bases and V 4 bases, and 9 bases lay outside the gene matches. CDR1 LNHDA and CDR2 SQIVND come from the germline V gene (reference sequence). The CDR3 protein is CASSTFSGGIQPQHF. The DNA of the CDR3 is TGTGCCAGTAGTACCTTCTCAGGGGGGATTCAGCCCCAGCATTTT.

V and J are TRBV2 and TRBJ1-2, with D tentatively TRBD1 (6 bases). Trimming shortened V by 5 bases and J by 2 bases, and 6 bases separated the two germline ends. Germline lookup yields CDR1 SNHLY and CDR2 FYNNEI. There are 12 residues in the CDR3. As DNA, the CDR3 is TGTGCCAGCAGTCAGGGGAACTATGGCTACACCTTC. This sequence encodes CASSQGNYGYTF.

This rearrangement joins TRBV12-3 or TRBV12-4 to TRBJ2-7; weak D call: TRBD1 (6 bases). The CDR3 has 13 residues. Trimming cost V 1 base and J 11 bases, with 15 bases left between them. The CDR3 region has the DNA TGTGCCAGCAGTTTAGAAGGGGGTAGGGTCGAGTACTTC. It translates to CASSLEGGRVEYF.

This sequence joins TRBV19 and TRBJ2-4; 7 nucleotides agree with TRBD2. Germline V CDR1 and CDR2: LNHDA, SQIVND (reference sequence). Losses at the gene ends were 5 bases for V and 5 bases for J; bases not matched to a gene: 6. This CDR3 comprises 14 residues. CDR3 residues: CASSPMSGENIQYF. The CDR3, as DNA: TGTGCCAGTAGTCCCATGAGCGGGGAAAACATTCAGTACTTC. Drawing the rest from reference TRBV19 and TRBJ2-4, the complete variable domain is DGGITQSPKYLFRKEGQNVTLSCEQNLNHDAMYWYRQDPGQGLRLIYYSQIVNDFQKGDIAEGYSVSREKKESFPLTVTSAQKNPTAFYLCASSPMSGENIQYFGAGTRLSVL.

V gene TRBV27 combines with J gene TRBJ1-1; D unclear. CDR3 length equals 13 residues. Germline CDR1 MNHEY, CDR2 SMNVEV (reference sequence). The V end was cut by 6 bases, the J end by 3 bases, with 11 bases between. The CDR3, as DNA: TGTGCCAGCAGACCCCTGAGGGACACTGAAGCTTTCTTT. It encodes CASRPLRDTEAFF.

V usage is TRBV28 and J usage is TRBJ2-7; TRBD1 matches 7 bases. The CDR3 consists of 14 residues. The germline gives CDR1 MDHEN, CDR2 SYDVKM. The V segment lost 5 bases and the J segment 5 bases; nucleotides outside the gene matches: 9. CDR3 DNA sequence: TGTGCCAGCAGTCGCTCGGACAGGAATGACGAGCAGTACTTC. Its protein product is CASSRSDRNDEQYF. The whole variable domain, remainder taken from reference TRBV28 and TRBJ2-7, is DVKVTQSSRYLVKRTGEKVFLECVQDMDHENMFWYRQDPGLGLRLIYFSYDVKMKEKGDIPEGYSVSREKKERFSLILESASTNQTSMYLCASSRSDRNDEQYFGPGTRLTVT.

V usage is TRBV2 and J usage is TRBJ1-2; D is undetermined. CDR1 and CDR2 (germline): SNHLY, FYNNEI. V was cut by 1 base and J by 8 bases, with 14 bases left in between. CDR3 length: 14 amino acids. CDR3 DNA: TGTGCCAGCAGTGAAGGTGGGCAGAGTCGGGGCTACACCTTC. Its protein is CASSEGGQSRGYTF. The full variable domain, with the rest looked up from reference TRBV2 and TRBJ1-2, is EPEVTQTPSHQVTQMGQEVILRCVPISNHLYFYWYRQILGQKVEFLVSFYNNEISEKSEIFDDQFSVERPDGSNFTLKIRSTKLEDSAMYFCASSEGGQSRGYTFGSGTRLTVV.

This CDR3 reads CASSEAATRGRTQYF. The DNA for the CDR3 is TGTGCCAGCAGTGAAGCGGCGACCAGAGGGAGGACCCAGTACTTC. The J gene is TRBJ2-5, the V gene TRBV6-1; D possibly corresponds to TRBD2 (5 bases). CDR1 MNHNS and CDR2 SASEGT come from the germline V gene. The CDR3 contains 15 residues. V lost 0 bases and J 7 bases, leaving 15 bases between the germline ends.